This T cell receptor beta chain was captured in a study of blood T cell repertoires in COVID-19. Study-wide background: Material from acute and convalescent COVID-19 was sourced from the United States, Italy and Spain. The cDNA or gDNA used as material had been derived from T cells, B-cell-depleted T cells, or PBMCs.

This clone was observed a few times. CDR3 length: 18 amino acids. The V and J ends lost 5 bases and 2 bases, in that order; junction bases with no gene match: 12. Per germline, CDR1 SGHNT and CDR2 YENEEA. As processed by the authors: It was from reference gene primer amplification that nucleated cell counts were estimated. Profiled with immunoSEQ multiplex PCR; TCRdb holds only in-frame clones, not every one. Clonal size and the V and J genes are those of that table, whereas D and trimming came from the DNA. The sample includes some 73,000 clones, around 85% of them seen just once. The origin of this receptor is a woman of 80 years or more with active or convalescent COVID-19. V gene TRBV11-3 combines with J gene TRBJ2-2; TRBD1 agrees at 9 bases. Material: peripheral blood. CDR3 amino acids: CASSPGTGTGLNTGELFF. In nucleotides, the CDR3 is TGTGCCAGCAGCCCTGGAACCGGGACAGGGCTTAACACCGGGGAGCTGTTTTTT.